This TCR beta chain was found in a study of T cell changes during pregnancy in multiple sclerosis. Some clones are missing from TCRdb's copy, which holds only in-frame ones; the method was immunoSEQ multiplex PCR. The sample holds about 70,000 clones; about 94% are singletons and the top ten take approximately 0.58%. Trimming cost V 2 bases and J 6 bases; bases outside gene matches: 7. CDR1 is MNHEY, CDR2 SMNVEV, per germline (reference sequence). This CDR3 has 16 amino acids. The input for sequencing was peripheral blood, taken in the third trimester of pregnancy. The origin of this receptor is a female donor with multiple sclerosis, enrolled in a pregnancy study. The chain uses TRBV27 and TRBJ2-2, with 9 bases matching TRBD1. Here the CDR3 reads CASSLTPTGGAGELFF. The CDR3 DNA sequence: TGTGCCAGCAGTTTAACCCCGACAGGGGGGGCCGGGGAGCTGTTTTTT.